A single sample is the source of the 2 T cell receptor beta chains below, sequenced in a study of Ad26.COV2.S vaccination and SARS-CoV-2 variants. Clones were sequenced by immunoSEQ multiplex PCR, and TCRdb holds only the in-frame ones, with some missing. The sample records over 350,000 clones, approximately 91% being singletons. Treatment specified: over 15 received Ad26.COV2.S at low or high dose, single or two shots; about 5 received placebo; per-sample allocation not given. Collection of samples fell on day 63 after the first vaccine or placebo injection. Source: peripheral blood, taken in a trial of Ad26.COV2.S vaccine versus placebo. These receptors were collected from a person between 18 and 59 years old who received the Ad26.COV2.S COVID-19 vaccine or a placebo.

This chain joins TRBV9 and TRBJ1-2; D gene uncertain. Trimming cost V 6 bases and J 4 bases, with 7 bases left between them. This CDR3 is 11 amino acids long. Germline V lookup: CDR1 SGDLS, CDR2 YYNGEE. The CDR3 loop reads CASNGGYGYTF. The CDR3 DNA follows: TGTGCCAGCAATGGAGGCTATGGCTACACCTTC.

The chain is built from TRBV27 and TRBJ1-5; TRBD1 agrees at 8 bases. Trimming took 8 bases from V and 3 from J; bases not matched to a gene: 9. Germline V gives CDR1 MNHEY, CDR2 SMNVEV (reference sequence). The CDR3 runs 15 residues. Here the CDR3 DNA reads TGTGCCAGCGGCCTCGGACAGGGCTCCAATCAGCCCCAGCATTTT. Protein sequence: CASGLGQGSNQPQHF.